This T cell receptor (beta chain) was observed in a study of tumor-infiltrating lymphocytes in oesophageal squamous cell carcinoma. CDR3 length: 15 amino acids. Germline trimming cut 6 bases from V and 3 bases from J; bases unmatched to any gene: 8. The V gene's germline CDR1 is MNHNS and CDR2 SASEGT. TCRdb reprocessed the PCR reads with MiXCR, giving one entry per CDR3 protein. The sample has under 20,000 distinct CDR3 sequences; around two fifths are singletons. The sample taken for sequencing was esophageal tumor tissue. This TCR was recovered from a male donor with esophageal squamous cell carcinoma. The chain is built from TRBV6-1 and TRBJ2-1, with TRBD2 identical over 7 bases. CDR3 residues: CASRGLVPLYNEQFF. DNA of the CDR3: TGTGCCAGCAGAGGACTAGTCCCTCTCTACAATGAGCAGTTCTTC.